The 30 T cell receptor beta chains below were found in one sample sequenced in a study of cytomegalovirus exposure and HLA in healthy donors. PCR primers comprised 60 Vbeta and 13 Jbeta primers. Sequencing was performed with immunoSEQ multiplex PCR; in TCRdb, only in-frame clones are kept and a portion is missing. The sample lists more than 150,000 clones, 80% seen once, with 0.65% in the top ten. The sequencing sample was made of PBMCs. Source of these receptors: a boy aged 5-17 years in good health and CMV-seronegative.

This chain connects TRBV30 to TRBJ2-3; D is perhaps TRBD2 (5 bases). This CDR3 region has 14 residues. V was clipped by 0 bases and J by 2 bases, with 9 bases between them. Germline CDR1 GTSNPN, CDR2 SVGIG (reference sequence). The CDR3 DNA is TGTGCCTGGAGTGTAGCGGCCTTCACAGATACGCAGTATTTT. Protein sequence: CAWSVAAFTDTQYF.

The chain recombines TRBV5-1 with TRBJ2-1; no clear D. Trimming took off 1 base at V and 1 base at J, with 18 bases between the two ends. The CDR3 contains 18 residues. Germline CDR1 and CDR2: SGHRS and YFSETQ. This CDR3 is CASSLIITDSWSYNEQFF. DNA of the CDR3: TGCGCCAGCAGCTTGATTATAACCGACTCCTGGTCCTACAATGAGCAGTTCTTC.

The chain combines TRBV10-3 with TRBJ2-2, with 9 bases matching TRBD1. Germline CDR1 ENHRY, CDR2 SYGVKD. The CDR3 runs to 17 residues. Trimming removed 4 bases from V and 3 bases from J; junction bases left unmatched: 9. Here the CDR3 DNA reads TGTGCCATCAGTGGTACAGGGGGCGGATCGGACACCGGGGAGCTGTTTTTT. Amino acid sequence: CAISGTGGGSDTGELFF.

CDR3 residues: CASSSENGYTQYF. The CDR3 region has the DNA TGTGCCAGCAGCTCCGAAAACGGGTATACGCAGTATTTT. The genes are TRBV11-1 and TRBJ2-3; D unclear. The CDR3 is 13 amino acids. Germline CDR1 reads SGHAT; CDR2 reads FQDESV (reference sequence). Trimming took off 4 bases at V and 7 bases at J, with 12 bases between the two ends. The full variable domain, in which reference TRBV11-1 and TRBJ2-3 provide the parts outside the CDR3, is EAEVAQSPRYKITEKSQAVAFWCDPISGHATLYWYRQILGQGPELLVQFQDESVVDDSQLPKDRFSAERLKGVDSTLKIQPAELGDSAMYLCASSSENGYTQYFGPGTRLTVL.

The CDR3 DNA sequence: TGTGCCAGCAGCCCGAGGGCGGGAGGGCCCGACTTTGAATACAATGAGCAGTTCTTC. This translates into CASSPRAGGPDFEYNEQFF. The chain carries TRBV5-6 and TRBJ2-1; 9 bases are a match to TRBD2. Germline CDR1 is SGHDT and CDR2 is YYEEEE. The CDR3 runs 19 residues. V trimming: 4 bases; J trimming: 4 bases; junction bases outside the gene matches: 18.

This chain links TRBV5-8 with TRBJ2-3; D might be TRBD2 (6 bases). V shed 3 bases and J shed 7 bases, with 18 bases lying between them. CDR1 is SGHTS, CDR2 YDEGEE, per germline. This CDR3 is 15 amino acids long. In DNA form, the CDR3 reads TGTGCCAGCAGCTCGGATGGGGCCCGCGGGAATACGCAGTATTTT. Its translation: CASSSDGARGNTQYF. Looking up the rest from reference TRBV5-8 and TRBJ2-3 gives the full variable domain: EAGVTQSPTHLIKTRGQQATLRCSPISGHTSVYWYQQALGLGLQFLLWYDEGEERNRGNFPPRFSGRQFPNYSSELNVNALELEDSALYLCASSSDGARGNTQYFGPGTRLTVL.

This CDR3 reads CASSINQETEAFF. CDR3 nucleotides: TGTGCCAGTAGTATTAACCAAGAGACTGAAGCTTTCTTT. This chain joins TRBV19 and TRBJ1-1; D is uncertain. Germline-derived CDR1 and CDR2 are LNHDA and SQIVND (reference sequence). CDR3 size: 13 residues. The V gene lost 3 bases and the J gene lost 5 bases, with 10 bases spanning the gap.

The chain is built from TRBV19 and TRBJ1-5; 8 nucleotides match TRBD1. Germline lookup yields CDR1 LNHDA and CDR2 SQIVND (reference sequence). The CDR3 length is 14 residues. V gave up 7 bases and J gave up 6 bases; unmatched junction bases: 8. For the CDR3, the DNA is TGTGCCAGTAACCCCACAGGGACAGGTCAGCCCCAGCATTTT. Its translation is CASNPTGTGQPQHF. Based on the CDR3 plus reference TRBV19 and TRBJ1-5, the full variable domain is DGGITQSPKYLFRKEGQNVTLSCEQNLNHDAMYWYRQDPGQGLRLIYYSQIVNDFQKGDIAEGYSVSREKKESFPLTVTSAQKNPTAFYLCASNPTGTGQPQHFGDGTRLSIL.

This rearrangement joins TRBV30 to TRBJ2-2; 7 nucleotides align to TRBD2. Per germline, CDR1 GTSNPN and CDR2 SVGIG (reference sequence). The trim removed 0 bases at V and 7 bases at J, leaving 11 bases unmatched. The CDR3 sequence is 16 residues long. The CDR3 nucleotides are TGTGCCTGGAGTGTAAAAGCGGGAAGGCGGCGCGGGGAGCTGTTTTTT. This codes for CAWSVKAGRRRGELFF.

The V gene is TRBV6-5, the J gene TRBJ2-5, with 8 nucleotides matching TRBD2. The germline gives CDR1 MNHEY, CDR2 SVGAGI. The V and J ends lost 5 bases and 3 bases, in that order; junction bases with no gene match: 5. CDR3 length: 14 amino acids. The CDR3 DNA reads as TGTGCCAGCAGTCCACTAGCGGTAAAAGAGACCCAGTACTTC. Translated: CASSPLAVKETQYF.

The chain joins TRBV10-3 to TRBJ2-3; no reliable D call. Trimming cost V 3 bases and J 7 bases, with 17 bases left between them. The CDR3 contains 15 residues. Germline-derived CDR1 and CDR2 are ENHRY and SYGVKD. The CDR3 region has the DNA TGTGCCATCAGTGAAGATGACGGGTTCATGAATACGCAGTATTTT. Translation gives CAISEDDGFMNTQYF.

The CDR3 nucleotides are TGTGCCAGCAGCCATTCCTGGACAGGGGCGACGAATGGCTACACCTTC. Translating it yields CASSHSWTGATNGYTF. The chain uses TRBV9 and TRBJ1-2, with 9 bases aligning to TRBD1. V was pared by 4 bases and J by 6 bases, with 13 bases of the junction left unmatched. This CDR3 is 16 amino acids long. The germline CDR1 and CDR2 sequences are SGDLS and YYNGEE.

The chain uses TRBV25-1 and TRBJ2-1; TRBD2 aligns across 7 bases. The CDR3 extends over 18 amino acids. J gave up 0 bases and V 0 bases, and 8 bases lay outside the gene matches. The germline CDR1 and CDR2 sequences are MGHDK and SYGVNS. CDR3 residues: CASSEYGGSSSSYNEQFF. CDR3 coding DNA: TGTGCCAGCAGTGAATATGGCGGGAGCTCGAGCTCCTACAATGAGCAGTTCTTC.

This sequence joins TRBV28 and TRBJ1-5; TRBD1 matches 7 bases. This CDR3 region has 16 residues. V was pared by 4 bases and J by 1 base, with 7 bases of the junction left unmatched. Germline V CDR1 and CDR2: MDHEN, SYDVKM. CDR3 residues: CASSYQGELSNQPQHF. DNA of the CDR3: TGTGCCAGCAGTTATCAGGGGGAACTGAGCAATCAGCCCCAGCATTTT.

The chain combines TRBV13 with TRBJ1-2; D remains unclear. The CDR3 sequence is 12 residues long. The germline V gene encodes CDR1 PRHDT and CDR2 FYEKMQ (reference sequence). V dropped 5 bases and J dropped 8 bases, with 12 bases sitting between them. The CDR3 sequence: CASSPSGCGYTF. In DNA form, the CDR3 reads TGTGCCAGCAGCCCCTCTGGCTGCGGCTACACCTTC.

This sequence joins TRBV19 and TRBJ1-1, with D perhaps TRBD1 (6 bases). Trimming pared 5 bases from V and 6 bases from J, leaving 19 bases between. There are 15 residues in the CDR3. CDR1 is LNHDA, CDR2 SQIVND, per germline (reference sequence). CDR3: CASSPIIGGGPEAFF. In DNA, the CDR3 is TGTGCCAGTAGTCCCATTATAGGGGGGGGCCCTGAAGCTTTCTTT.

The chain couples TRBV27 to TRBJ1-2, with 8 bases identical to TRBD1. The germline gives CDR1 MNHEY, CDR2 SMNVEV (reference sequence). CDR3 length: 14 residues. Trimming cost V 5 bases and J 2 bases; bases outside gene matches: 4. Here the CDR3 reads CASSPRTGNYGYTF. The DNA of the CDR3 is TGTGCCAGCAGTCCCCGGACAGGGAACTATGGCTACACCTTC.

This clone has just a few counts. The chain combines TRBV30 with TRBJ2-7; 13 nucleotides align to TRBD2. The V segment lost 4 bases and the J segment 0 bases; nucleotides outside the gene matches: 12. CDR1 GTSNPN and CDR2 SVGIG come from the germline V gene (reference sequence). CDR3 length: 18 residues. In DNA form, the CDR3 reads TGTGCCTGGACCCCTCTACTAGCGGGGGGGCAATCCTCCTACGAGCAGTACTTC. Amino acids: CAWTPLLAGGQSSYEQYF.

The CDR3 here is CASSLRARGQGDRTNEKLFF. As DNA, the CDR3 is TGTGCCAGCAGCTTACGAGCTAGAGGGCAGGGGGATCGAACTAATGAAAAACTGTTTTTT. The chain links TRBV13 to TRBJ1-4; 7 bases agree with TRBD1. J gave up 1 base and V 2 bases, and 16 bases lay outside the gene matches. This CDR3 has 20 amino acids. Germline values: CDR1 PRHDT, CDR2 FYEKMQ (reference sequence).

The J gene is TRBJ2-1, the V gene TRBV11-2; weak D call: TRBD1 (6 bases). This CDR3 has 16 residues. Germline V gene lookup returns CDR1 SGHAT and CDR2 FQNNGV. V was pared by 4 bases and J by 2 bases, with 15 bases between. The DNA for the CDR3 is TGTGCCAGCAGCTCCGTTAAGGGGGTGGCCTACAATGAGCAGTTCTTC. As protein: CASSSVKGVAYNEQFF. The full variable domain, with the rest looked up from reference TRBV11-2 and TRBJ2-1, is EAGVAQSPRYKIIEKRQSVAFWCNPISGHATLYWYQQILGQGPKLLIQFQNNGVVDDSQLPKDRFSAERLKGVDSTLKIQPAKLEDSAVYLCASSSVKGVAYNEQFFGPGTRLTVL.

V usage is TRBV5-1 and J usage is TRBJ2-5; no reliable D call. This CDR3 is 15 amino acids long. Trimming left V 0 bases short and J 2 bases short, with 11 bases between. Germline V gene data show CDR1 as SGHRS and CDR2 as YFSETQ. CDR3 protein: CASSLEAGLQETQYF. The CDR3 DNA is TGCGCCAGCAGCTTGGAGGCAGGTCTGCAAGAGACCCAGTACTTC. Full variable domain (rest looked up from reference TRBV5-1 and TRBJ2-5): KAGVTQTPRYLIKTRGQQVTLSCSPISGHRSVSWYQQTPGQGLQFLFEYFSETQRNKGNFPGRFSGRQFSNSRSEMNVSTLELGDSALYLCASSLEAGLQETQYFGPGTRLLVL.

In DNA, the CDR3 is TGCGCCAGCAGCTTGTATGGCAGGGCCACTGAAGCTTTCTTT. Translated, it gives CASSLYGRATEAFF. This chain uses TRBV5-1 with TRBJ1-1, with TRBD1 as a possible D gene (5 bases). This CDR3 comprises 14 residues. The ends were cut back, 1 base at V and 4 bases at J, with 11 bases in the middle. The germline CDR1 and CDR2 sequences are SGHRS and YFSETQ.

The gene calls are TRBV10-3 and TRBJ2-7, with D possibly TRBD1 on 6 matching bases. The CDR3 is 15 residues long. V was clipped by 1 base and J by 6 bases, with 16 bases between them. Germline loops: CDR1 ENHRY, CDR2 SYGVKD. CDR3 amino acids: CAISELQGPSGEQYF. The DNA for the CDR3 is TGTGCCATCAGTGAGTTACAGGGCCCTTCCGGCGAGCAGTACTTC.

The chain carries TRBV7-9 and TRBJ2-7; the D gene is possibly TRBD2 (5 bases). The V gene's germline CDR1 is SEHNR and CDR2 FQNEAQ (reference sequence). This CDR3 contains 15 residues. Trimming cost V 5 bases and J 2 bases, with 16 bases left between them. The CDR3 loop is CASSPARGSPYEQYF. The DNA of the CDR3 is TGTGCCAGCAGCCCCGCCCGGGGATCTCCCTACGAGCAGTACTTC.

This clone was seen a single time. The V call is TRBV29-1, the J call TRBJ1-2; no clear D gene. The V end lost 0 bases, the J end lost 8 bases, and 7 bases lay between the germline ends. CDR1 SQVTM and CDR2 ANQGSEA come from the germline V gene. The CDR3 extends over 11 amino acids. In nucleotides, the CDR3 is TGCAGCGTTGAAGACACGGGAGGCTACACCTTC. Translating it yields CSVEDTGGYTF.

This chain uses TRBV4-3 with TRBJ1-5, with TRBD1 identical over 7 bases. The CDR3 consists of 16 residues. The germline CDR1 and CDR2 sequences are LGHNA and YSLEER. V was clipped by 4 bases and J by 5 bases; unmatched bases: 11. In nucleotides, the CDR3 is TGCGCCAGCAGCCGTGCCTTAGGGGACAGAGATCAGCCCCAGCATTTT. Amino acids: CASSRALGDRDQPQHF.

This chain connects TRBV7-2 to TRBJ2-1; perhaps TRBD2 as D (5 bases). Trimming shortened V by 2 bases and J by 15 bases, and 17 bases separated the two germline ends. CDR3 length: 13 amino acids. CDR1 is SGHTA, CDR2 FQGNSA, per germline. Here the CDR3 reads CASSLKYEDGGFF. The DNA for the CDR3 is TGTGCCAGCAGCTTAAAGTACGAGGATGGAGGGTTCTTC.

The rearrangement links TRBV6-5 to TRBJ2-3; 10 nucleotides line up with TRBD1. Trimming took 5 bases from V and 3 from J; bases not matched to a gene: 2. The CDR3 is made up of 14 amino acids. Germline V gives CDR1 MNHEY, CDR2 SVGAGI. The CDR3, as DNA: TGTGCCAGCAGTGGACAGGGGGAGACAGATACGCAGTATTTT. Its translation: CASSGQGETDTQYF.

This clone was seen once. The chain has TRBV2 and TRBJ1-2; no clear D. The CDR3 has 14 residues. Germline V gives CDR1 SNHLY, CDR2 FYNNEI. V lost 6 bases, J lost 5 bases, and 16 bases lay in between. The CDR3 protein is CASSEGLSLYGYTF. The CDR3 DNA follows: TGTGCCAGCAGCGAGGGCCTGTCTCTATATGGCTACACCTTC.

In this sample, this clone turned up a few times. This chain's CDR3 is CASSSFGGKETQYF. CDR3 bases: TGTGCCAGCAGCTCCTTCGGCGGAAAAGAGACCCAGTACTTC. V and J are TRBV7-9 and TRBJ2-5; no firm D call. This CDR3 has 14 residues. V was trimmed by 4 bases and J by 3 bases, leaving 12 bases between them. Germline-derived CDR1 and CDR2 are SEHNR and FQNEAQ (reference sequence).